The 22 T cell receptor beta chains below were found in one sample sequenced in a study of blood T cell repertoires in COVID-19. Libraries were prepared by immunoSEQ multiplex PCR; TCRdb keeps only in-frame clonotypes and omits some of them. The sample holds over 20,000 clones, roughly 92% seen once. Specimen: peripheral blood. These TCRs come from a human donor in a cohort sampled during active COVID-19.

CDR3 DNA sequence: TGCGCCAGCTCCGCCGGGTCGTTAGGCACTGAAGCTTTCTTT. As protein: CASSAGSLGTEAFF. This chain joins TRBV10-1 and TRBJ1-1; D remains unclear. CDR1 and CDR2 (germline): WNHNN, SYGVQD (reference sequence). This CDR3 region has 14 residues. Trimming removed 8 bases from V and 4 bases from J, with 17 bases in between.

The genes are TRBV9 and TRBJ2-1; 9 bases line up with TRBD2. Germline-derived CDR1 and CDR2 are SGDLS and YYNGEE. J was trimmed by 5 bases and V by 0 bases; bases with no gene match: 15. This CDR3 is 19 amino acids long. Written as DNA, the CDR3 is TGTGCCAGCAGCGTAGGAGGATTCCGCGGGACTAGCCAAAACAATGAGCAGTTCTTC. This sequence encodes CASSVGGFRGTSQNNEQFF.

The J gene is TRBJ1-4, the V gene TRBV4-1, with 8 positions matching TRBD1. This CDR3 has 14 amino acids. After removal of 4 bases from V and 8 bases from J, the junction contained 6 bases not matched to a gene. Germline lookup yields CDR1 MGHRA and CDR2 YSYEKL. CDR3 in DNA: TGCGCCAGCAGCCCCGGACAGGGTGCGGAAAAACTGTTTTTT. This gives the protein CASSPGQGAEKLFF.

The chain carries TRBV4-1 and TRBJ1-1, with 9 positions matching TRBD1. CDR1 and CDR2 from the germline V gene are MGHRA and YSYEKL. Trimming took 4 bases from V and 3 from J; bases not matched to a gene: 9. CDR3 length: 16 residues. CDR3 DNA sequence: TGCGCCAGCAGCCCTCCGGACAGGGGAGAATACACTGAAGCTTTCTTT. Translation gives CASSPPDRGEYTEAFF.

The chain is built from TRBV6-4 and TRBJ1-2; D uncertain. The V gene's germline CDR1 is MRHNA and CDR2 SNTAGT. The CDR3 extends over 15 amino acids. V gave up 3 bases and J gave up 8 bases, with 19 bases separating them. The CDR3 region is CASSEKGGSPIGYTF. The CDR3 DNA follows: TGTGCCAGCAGTGAAAAAGGCGGATCGCCTATCGGCTACACCTTC.

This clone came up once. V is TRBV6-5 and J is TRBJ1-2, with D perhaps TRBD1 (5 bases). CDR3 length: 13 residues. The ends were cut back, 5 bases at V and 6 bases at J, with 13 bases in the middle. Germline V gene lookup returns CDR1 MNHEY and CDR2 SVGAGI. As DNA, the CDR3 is TGTGCCAGCAGTCAATGGGGGGAGAATGGCTACACCTTC. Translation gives CASSQWGENGYTF.

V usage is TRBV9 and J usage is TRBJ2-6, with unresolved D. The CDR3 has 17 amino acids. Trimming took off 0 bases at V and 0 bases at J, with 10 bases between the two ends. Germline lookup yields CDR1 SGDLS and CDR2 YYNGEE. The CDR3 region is CASSVERIRSGANVLTF. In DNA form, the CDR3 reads TGTGCCAGCAGCGTAGAGCGTATACGCTCTGGGGCCAACGTCCTGACTTTC.

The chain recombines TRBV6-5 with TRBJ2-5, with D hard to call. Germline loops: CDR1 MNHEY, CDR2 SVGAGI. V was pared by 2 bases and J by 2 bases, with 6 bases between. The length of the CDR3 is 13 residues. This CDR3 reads CASSYTVQETQYF. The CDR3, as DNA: TGTGCCAGCAGTTACACTGTTCAAGAGACCCAGTACTTC.

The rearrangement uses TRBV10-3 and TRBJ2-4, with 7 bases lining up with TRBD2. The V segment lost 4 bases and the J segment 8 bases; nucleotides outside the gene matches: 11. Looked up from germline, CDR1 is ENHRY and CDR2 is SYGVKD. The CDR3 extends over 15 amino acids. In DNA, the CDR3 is TGTGCCATCAGTGGGGGAGGGACTCCGGGGGACATTCAGTACTTC. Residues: CAISGGGTPGDIQYF.

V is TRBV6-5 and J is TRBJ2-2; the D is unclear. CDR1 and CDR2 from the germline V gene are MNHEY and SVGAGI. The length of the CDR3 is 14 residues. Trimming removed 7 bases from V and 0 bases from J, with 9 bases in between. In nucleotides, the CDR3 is TGTGCCAGCACGGAGTCCTCGAACACCGGGGAGCTGTTTTTT. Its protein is CASTESSNTGELFF.

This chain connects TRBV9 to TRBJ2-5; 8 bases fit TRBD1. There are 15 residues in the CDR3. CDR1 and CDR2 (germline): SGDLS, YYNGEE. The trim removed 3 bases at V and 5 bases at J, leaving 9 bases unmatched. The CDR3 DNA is TGTGCCAGCAGCGGAGAGCAGGGGGCTTGGGAGACCCAGTACTTC. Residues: CASSGEQGAWETQYF.

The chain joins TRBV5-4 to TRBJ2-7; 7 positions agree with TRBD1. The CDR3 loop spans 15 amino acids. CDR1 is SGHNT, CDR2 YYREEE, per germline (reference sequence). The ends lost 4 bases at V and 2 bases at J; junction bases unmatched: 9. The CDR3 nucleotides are TGTGCCAGCAGCCCGGGACAGTCATCCCCCTACGAGCAGTACTTC. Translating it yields CASSPGQSSPYEQYF. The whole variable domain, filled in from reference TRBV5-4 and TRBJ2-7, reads ETGVTQSPTHLIKTRGQQVTLRCSSQSGHNTVSWYQQALGQGPQFIFQYYREEENGRGNFPPRFSGLQFPNYSSELNVNALELDDSALYLCASSPGQSSPYEQYFGPGTRLTVT.

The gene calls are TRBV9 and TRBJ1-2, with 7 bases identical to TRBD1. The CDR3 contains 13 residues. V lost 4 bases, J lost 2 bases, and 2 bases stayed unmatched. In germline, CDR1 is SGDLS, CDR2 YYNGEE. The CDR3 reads CASSSGQNYGYTF. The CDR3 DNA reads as TGTGCCAGCAGCTCGGGACAGAACTATGGCTACACCTTC. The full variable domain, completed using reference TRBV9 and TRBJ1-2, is DSGVTQTPKHLITATGQRVTLRCSPRSGDLSVYWYQQSLDQGLQFLIQYYNGEERAKGNILERFSAQQFPDLHSELNLSSLELGDSALYFCASSSGQNYGYTFGSGTRLTVV.

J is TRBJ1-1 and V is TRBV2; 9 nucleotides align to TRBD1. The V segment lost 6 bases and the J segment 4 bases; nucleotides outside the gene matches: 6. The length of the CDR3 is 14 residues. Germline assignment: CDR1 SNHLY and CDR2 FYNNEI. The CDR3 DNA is TGTGCCAGCAGGCCACAGGGGGCGCGCACTGAAGCTTTCTTT. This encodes CASRPQGARTEAFF.

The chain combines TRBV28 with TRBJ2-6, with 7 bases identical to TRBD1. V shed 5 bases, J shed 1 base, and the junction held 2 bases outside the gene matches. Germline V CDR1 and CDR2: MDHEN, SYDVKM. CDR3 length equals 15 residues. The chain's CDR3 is CASSPTGSGANVLTF. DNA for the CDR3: TGTGCCAGCAGTCCGACAGGGTCTGGGGCCAACGTCCTGACTTTC.

The CDR3 coding sequence is TGTGCCAGCAGGGGGGAGGGCAATGAGCAGTTCTTC. Its translation is CASRGEGNEQFF. The chain links TRBV6-5 to TRBJ2-1, with 7 bases aligning to TRBD2. The CDR3 runs 12 residues. Unmatched junction bases numbered 2, after V lost 6 bases and J lost 6 bases. CDR1 is MNHEY and CDR2 is SVGAGI in the germline V gene.

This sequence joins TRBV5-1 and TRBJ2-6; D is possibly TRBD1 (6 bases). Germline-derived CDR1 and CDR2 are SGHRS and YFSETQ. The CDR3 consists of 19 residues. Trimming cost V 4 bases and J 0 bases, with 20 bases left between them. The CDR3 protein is CASSITPRGSGSGANVLTF. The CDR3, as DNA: TGCGCCAGCAGCATCACCCCCAGGGGATCAGGCTCTGGGGCCAACGTCCTGACTTTC.

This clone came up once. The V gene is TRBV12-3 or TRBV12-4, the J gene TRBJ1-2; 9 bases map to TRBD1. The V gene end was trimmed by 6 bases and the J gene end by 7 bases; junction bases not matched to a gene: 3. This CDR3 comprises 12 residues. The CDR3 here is CASRTGGSGYTF. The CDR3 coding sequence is TGTGCCAGCAGAACAGGGGGCAGTGGCTACACCTTC.

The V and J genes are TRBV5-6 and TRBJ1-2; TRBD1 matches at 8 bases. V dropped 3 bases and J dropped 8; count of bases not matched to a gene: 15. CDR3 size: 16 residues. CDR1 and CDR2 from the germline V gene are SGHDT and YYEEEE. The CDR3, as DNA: TGTGCCAGCAGCTCGATTTTGACCGGACAGGGCGACGGCTACACCTTC. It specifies CASSSILTGQGDGYTF.

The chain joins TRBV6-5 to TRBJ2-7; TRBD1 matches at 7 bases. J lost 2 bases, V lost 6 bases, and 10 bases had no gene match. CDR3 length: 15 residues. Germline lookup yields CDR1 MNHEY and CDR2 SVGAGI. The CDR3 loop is CASRAYRGATYEQYF. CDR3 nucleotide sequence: TGTGCCAGCAGAGCTTACAGGGGTGCTACCTACGAGCAGTACTTC.

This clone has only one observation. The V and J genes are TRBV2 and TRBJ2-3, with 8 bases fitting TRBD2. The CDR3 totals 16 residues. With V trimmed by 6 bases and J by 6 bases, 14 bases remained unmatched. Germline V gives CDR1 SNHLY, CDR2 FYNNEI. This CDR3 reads CASRRSGGPLTDTQYF. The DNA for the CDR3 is TGTGCCAGCAGGAGGTCGGGAGGGCCACTTACGGATACGCAGTATTTT.

Here the CDR3 reads CASSLRAGGIYNEQFF. In nucleotides, the CDR3 is TGTGCCAGCAGCTTGAGGGCGGGGGGGATCTACAATGAGCAGTTCTTC. The chain links TRBV5-4 to TRBJ2-1; TRBD2 matches at 9 bases. Trimming removed 1 base from V and 3 bases from J; junction bases left unmatched: 5. The CDR3 covers 16 residues. CDR1 SGHNT and CDR2 YYREEE come from the germline V gene (reference sequence).